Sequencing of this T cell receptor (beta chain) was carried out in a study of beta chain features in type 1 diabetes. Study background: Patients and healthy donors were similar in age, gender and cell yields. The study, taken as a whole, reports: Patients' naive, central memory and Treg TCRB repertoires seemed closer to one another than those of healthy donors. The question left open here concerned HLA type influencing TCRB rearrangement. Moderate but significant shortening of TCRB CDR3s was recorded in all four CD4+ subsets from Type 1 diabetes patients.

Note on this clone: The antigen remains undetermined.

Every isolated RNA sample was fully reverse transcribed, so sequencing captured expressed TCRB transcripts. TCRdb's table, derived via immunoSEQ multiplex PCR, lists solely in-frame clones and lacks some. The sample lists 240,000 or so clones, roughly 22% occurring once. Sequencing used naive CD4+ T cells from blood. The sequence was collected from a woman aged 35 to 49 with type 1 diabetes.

Written as DNA, the CDR3 is TGTGCCACCAGTACCAGGGGCGCCTACGAGCAGTACTTC. Its translation is CATSTRGAYEQYF. This rearrangement joins TRBV15 to TRBJ2-7, with D tentatively TRBD1 (6 bases). The CDR3 runs 13 residues. In germline, CDR1 is LNHNV, CDR2 YYDKDF (reference sequence). Between the trimmed V and J ends, which lost 6 bases and 2 bases, there was a span of 11 bases.